Below, 9 T cell receptor beta chains from the same sample are listed, as sequenced in a study of human T cells and chemical hapten exposure. The time point: patch test 1, 2 weeks after DPC sensitization. The treatment here: therapeutic diphenylcyclopropenone sensitization with weekly scalp DPC. TCRdb used MiXCR to reprocess the RACE reads, holding one entry per CDR3 protein. The sample lists 150,000 to 200,000 distinct CDR3 sequences, 20% to 25% seen once, with approximately 6.4% in the top ten. The sequences come from whole blood, collected in connection with sensitization to the hapten diphenylcyclopropenone (DPC). Receptors originate from a woman aged 45-60 years with alopecia areata. Some clones in this sample may be carry-over from other donors' samples.

The chain employs TRBV14 and TRBJ2-3, with a weak D call TRBD2 (6 bases). Trimming took off 3 bases at V and 9 bases at J, with 19 bases between the two ends. The germline gives CDR1 SGHDN, CDR2 FVKESK. The CDR3 has 15 residues. CDR3 in amino acids: CASSHRTAGSGTQYF. CDR3 bases: TGTGCCAGCAGCCATAGGACTGCGGGATCCGGAACGCAGTATTTT.

This clonotype was seen a handful of times. The J gene is TRBJ2-1, the V gene TRBV11-2, with 8 bases identical to TRBD1. The CDR3 totals 14 residues. After removal of 5 bases from V and 7 bases from J, the junction contained 7 bases not matched to a gene. From germline, CDR1 is SGHAT and CDR2 FQNNGV. The CDR3 loop reads CASSATGAWNEQFF. The CDR3 DNA sequence: TGTGCCAGCAGCGCGACAGGGGCTTGGAATGAGCAGTTCTTC.

This clonotype came up a few times. This chain connects TRBV6-2 or TRBV6-3 to TRBJ2-7, with D unclear. The CDR3 runs to 11 residues. Per germline, CDR1 MNHEY and CDR2 SVGEGT. V was pared by 1 base and J by 3 bases, with 1 base between. The CDR3: CASSYFYEQYF. CDR3 coding DNA: TGTGCCAGCAGTTACTTCTACGAGCAGTACTTC.

This chain connects TRBV5-1 to TRBJ1-6, with 10 bases fitting TRBD1. Germline V gene data show CDR1 as SGHRS and CDR2 as YFSETQ. The CDR3 has 16 residues. Losses at the gene ends were 4 bases for V and 9 bases for J; bases not matched to a gene: 10. CDR3 residues: CASSGGDRGAPSPLHF. As DNA, the CDR3 is TGCGCCAGCAGCGGAGGGGACAGGGGCGCTCCTTCACCCCTCCACTTT.

A remark on this clonotype: Germline is not matched at one junction end, which may reflect a read error. The rearrangement links TRBV12-3 or TRBV12-4 to TRBJ2-1; tentative D call: TRBD2 (5 bases). There are 16 residues in the CDR3. The CDR3 DNA reads as TGTGTCAGCAGTTTTAGTGGGAGAGGGCCTGGCAATGAGCAGTTCTTC. Amino acid sequence: CVSSFSGRGPGNEQFF.

This clonotype was detected a few times. This chain connects TRBV5-1 to TRBJ2-5; 8 bases are shared with TRBD2. The CDR3 covers 16 residues. CDR1 and CDR2 from the germline V gene are SGHRS and YFSETQ. J gave up 2 bases and V 5 bases, and 11 bases lay outside the gene matches. This chain's CDR3 is CASRSNLLAAQETQYF. Written as DNA, the CDR3 is TGCGCCAGCAGATCTAACTTACTAGCGGCACAAGAGACCCAGTACTTC. Full variable domain (remainder filled in from reference TRBV5-1 and TRBJ2-5): KAGVTQTPRYLIKTRGQQVTLSCSPISGHRSVSWYQQTPGQGLQFLFEYFSETQRNKGNFPGRFSGRQFSNSRSEMNVSTLELGDSALYLCASRSNLLAAQETQYFGPGTRLLVL.

The chain joins TRBV10-2 to TRBJ2-3, with 12 bases matching TRBD2. The CDR3 runs to 18 residues. The V segment lost 2 bases and the J segment 4 bases; nucleotides outside the gene matches: 10. The germline gives CDR1 WSHSY, CDR2 SAAADI. CDR3: CASSERHRLAGDPDTQYF. CDR3 coding DNA: TGCGCCAGCAGTGAGCGGCATAGACTAGCGGGAGATCCAGATACGCAGTATTTT.

A single count supports this clonotype. The rearrangement uses TRBV18 and TRBJ1-1, with D unclear. This CDR3 is built from 15 residues. The V end lost 0 bases, the J end lost 7 bases, and 15 bases lay between the germline ends. Germline V lookup: CDR1 KGHSH, CDR2 LQKENI. Written as DNA, the CDR3 is TGTGCCAGCTCACCACCGCCGACATCGGGCGGTGAAGCTTTCTTT. It translates to CASSPPPTSGGEAFF.

V gene TRBV7-2 combines with J gene TRBJ2-3, with 8 bases lining up with TRBD2. The ends lost 7 bases at V and 2 bases at J; junction bases unmatched: 23. Germline CDR1 and CDR2: SGHTA and FQGNSA. The CDR3 spans 20 residues. As DNA, the CDR3 is TGTGCCAGCACCCGACCCGAAGTAAGAGAGTTAGCGGGACTCACAGATACGCAGTATTTT. Translating it yields CASTRPEVRELAGLTDTQYF.